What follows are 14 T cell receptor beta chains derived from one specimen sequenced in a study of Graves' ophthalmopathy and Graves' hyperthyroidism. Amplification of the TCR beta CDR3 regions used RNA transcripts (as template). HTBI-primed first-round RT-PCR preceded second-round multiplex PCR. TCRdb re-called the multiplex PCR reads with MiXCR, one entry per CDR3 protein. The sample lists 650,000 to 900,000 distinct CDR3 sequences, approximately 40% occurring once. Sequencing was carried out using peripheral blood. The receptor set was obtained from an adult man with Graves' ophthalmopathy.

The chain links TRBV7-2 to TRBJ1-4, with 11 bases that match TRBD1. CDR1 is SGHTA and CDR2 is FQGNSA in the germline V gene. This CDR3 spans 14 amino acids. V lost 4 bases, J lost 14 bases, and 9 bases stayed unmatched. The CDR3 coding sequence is TGTGCCAGCAGCTCCGGGACAGGGGGGTACTCCCTGTTTTTT. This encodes CASSSGTGGYSLFF.

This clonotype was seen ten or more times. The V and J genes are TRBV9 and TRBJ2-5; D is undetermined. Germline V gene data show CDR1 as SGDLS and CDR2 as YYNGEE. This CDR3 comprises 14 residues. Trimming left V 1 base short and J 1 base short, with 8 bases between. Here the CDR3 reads CASSVSQGQETQYF. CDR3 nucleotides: TGTGCCAGCAGCGTATCGCAAGGCCAAGAGACCCAGTACTTC.

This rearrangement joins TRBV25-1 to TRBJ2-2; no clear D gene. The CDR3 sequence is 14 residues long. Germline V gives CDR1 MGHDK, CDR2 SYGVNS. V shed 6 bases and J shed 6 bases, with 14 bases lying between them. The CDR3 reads CASSLARSPGELFF. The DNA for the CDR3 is TGTGCCAGCAGCTTGGCTAGATCTCCCGGGGAGCTGTTTTTT.

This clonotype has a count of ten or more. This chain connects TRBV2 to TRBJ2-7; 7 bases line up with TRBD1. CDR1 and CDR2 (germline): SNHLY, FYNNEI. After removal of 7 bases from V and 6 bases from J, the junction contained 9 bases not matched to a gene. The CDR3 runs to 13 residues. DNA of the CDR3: TGTGCCAGCAAGGGGACAGACCTCGGCGAGCAGTACTTC. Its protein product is CASKGTDLGEQYF.

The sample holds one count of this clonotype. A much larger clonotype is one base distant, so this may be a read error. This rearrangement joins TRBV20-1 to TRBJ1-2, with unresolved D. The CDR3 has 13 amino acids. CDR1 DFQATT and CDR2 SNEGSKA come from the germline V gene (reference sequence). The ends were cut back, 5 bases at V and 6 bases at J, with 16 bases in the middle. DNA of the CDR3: TGCAGTGCTCTGTTTTGGGAGAACCATGGCTACACCTTC. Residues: CSALFWENHGYTF.

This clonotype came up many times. The CDR3, as DNA: TGTGCCAGCACCCTCGGAGAAAACTATGGCTACACCTTC. The encoded protein is CASTLGENYGYTF. V usage is TRBV2 and J usage is TRBJ1-2; D call uncertain. V lost 7 bases and J 2 bases, leaving 11 bases between the germline ends. Germline assignment: CDR1 SNHLY and CDR2 FYNNEI. This CDR3 is built from 13 residues.

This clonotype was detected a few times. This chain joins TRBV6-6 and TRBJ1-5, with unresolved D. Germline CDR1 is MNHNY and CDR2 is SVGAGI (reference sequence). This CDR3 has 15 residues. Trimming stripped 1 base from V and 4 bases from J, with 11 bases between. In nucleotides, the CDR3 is TGTGCCAGCAGTTACTTATGGACGGAAAATCAGCCCCAGCATTTT. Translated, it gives CASSYLWTENQPQHF.

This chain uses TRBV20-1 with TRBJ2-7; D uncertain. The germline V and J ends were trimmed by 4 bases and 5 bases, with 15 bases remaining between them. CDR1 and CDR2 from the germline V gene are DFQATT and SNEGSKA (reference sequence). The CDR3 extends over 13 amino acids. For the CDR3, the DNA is TGCAGTGCTAATGGCGTCCGAAGGGACGAGCAGTACTTC. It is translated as CSANGVRRDEQYF.

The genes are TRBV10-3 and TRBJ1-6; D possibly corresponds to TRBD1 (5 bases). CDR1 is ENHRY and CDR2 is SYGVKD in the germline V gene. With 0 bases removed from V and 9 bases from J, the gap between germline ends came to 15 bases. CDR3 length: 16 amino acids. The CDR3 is CAISESIGRVGSPLHF. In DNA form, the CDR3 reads TGTGCCATCAGTGAGTCGATCGGCAGGGTTGGTTCACCCCTCCACTTT.

CDR3 residues: CASRGTVNEAFF. The CDR3 region has the DNA TGTGCCAGCCGAGGGACGGTTAATGAAGCTTTCTTT. V gene TRBV10-3 combines with J gene TRBJ1-1, with D possibly matching TRBD1 (5 bases). The CDR3 sequence is 12 residues long. Germline V CDR1 and CDR2: ENHRY, SYGVKD. V was trimmed by 10 bases and J by 7 bases, leaving 16 bases between them.

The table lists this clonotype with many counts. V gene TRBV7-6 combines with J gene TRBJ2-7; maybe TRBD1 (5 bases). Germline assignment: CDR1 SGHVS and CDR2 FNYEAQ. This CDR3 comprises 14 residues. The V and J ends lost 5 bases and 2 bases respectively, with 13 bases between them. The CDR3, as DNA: TGTGCCAGCAGCCCGGAACAGGAGCCCTACGAGCAGTACTTC. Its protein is CASSPEQEPYEQYF.

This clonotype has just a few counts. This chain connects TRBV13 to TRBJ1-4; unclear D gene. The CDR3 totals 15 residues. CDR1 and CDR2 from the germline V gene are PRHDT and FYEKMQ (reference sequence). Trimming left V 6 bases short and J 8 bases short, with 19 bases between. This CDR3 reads CASSLSIRGREKLFF. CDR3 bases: TGTGCCAGCAGTCTTAGTATCCGGGGTCGGGAAAAACTGTTTTTT. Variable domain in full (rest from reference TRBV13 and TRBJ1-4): AAGVIQSPRHLIKEKRETATLKCYPIPRHDTVYWYQQGPGQDPQFLISFYEKMQSDKGSIPDRFSAQQFSDYHSELNMSSLELGDSALYFCASSLSIRGREKLFFGSGTQLSVL.

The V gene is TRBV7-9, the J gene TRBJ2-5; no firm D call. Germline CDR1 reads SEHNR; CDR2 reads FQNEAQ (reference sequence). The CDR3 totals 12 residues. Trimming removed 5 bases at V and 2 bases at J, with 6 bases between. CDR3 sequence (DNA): TGTGCCAGCAGCGTCCGTCAAGAGACCCAGTACTTC. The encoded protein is CASSVRQETQYF.

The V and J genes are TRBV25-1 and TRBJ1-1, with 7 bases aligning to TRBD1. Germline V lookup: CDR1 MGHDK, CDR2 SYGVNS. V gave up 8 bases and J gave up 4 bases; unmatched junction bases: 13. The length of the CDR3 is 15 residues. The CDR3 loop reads CASRIYRGGGTEAFF. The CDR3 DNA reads TGTGCCAGCCGAATATACAGGGGAGGGGGCACTGAAGCTTTCTTT. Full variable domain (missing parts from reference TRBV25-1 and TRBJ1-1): EADIYQTPRYLVIGTGKKITLECSQTMGHDKMYWYQQDPGMELHLIHYSYGVNSTEKGDLSSESTVSRIRTEHFPLTLESARPSHTSQYLCASRIYRGGGTEAFFGQGTRLTVV.